The 21 T cell receptor beta chains below were found in one sample sequenced in a study of human T cells and chemical hapten exposure. Stated time point: pre-sensitization, week 0. Treatment defined: therapeutic diphenylcyclopropenone sensitization with weekly scalp DPC. One entry per CDR3 protein, called by TCRdb with MiXCR from the RACE reads. The sample records roughly 38,000 distinct CDR3 sequences, 7.6% being singletons. The specimen was whole blood, collected in connection with sensitization to the hapten diphenylcyclopropenone (DPC). Receptors originate from a woman between 45 and 60 years old with alopecia areata. Some clones in this sample may be carry-over from other donors' samples.

This clonotype was detected only a few times. This chain joins TRBV12-3 or TRBV12-4 and TRBJ2-4; D is perhaps TRBD2 (5 bases). Trimming cost V 3 bases and J 0 bases, with 6 bases left between them. This CDR3 region has 14 residues. In DNA, the CDR3 is TGTGCCAGCAGTTTGAGGGTAGCCAAAAACATTCAGTACTTC. Translation: CASSLRVAKNIQYF.

The chain joins TRBV3-1 to TRBJ2-1, with D tentatively TRBD2 (5 bases). With 4 bases removed from V and 5 bases from J, the gap between germline ends came to 12 bases. The germline V gene has CDR1 LGHDT and CDR2 YNNKEL (reference sequence). This CDR3 contains 14 residues. CDR3 sequence reads: CASSPRGLNNEQFF. CDR3 sequence (DNA): TGTGCCAGCAGCCCGCGAGGGCTCAACAATGAGCAGTTCTTC.

This chain connects TRBV3-1 to TRBJ2-1, with no clear D. Trimming removed 4 bases from V and 8 bases from J, with 6 bases in between. The CDR3 totals 11 residues. Germline-derived CDR1 and CDR2 are LGHDT and YNNKEL (reference sequence). CDR3 nucleotide sequence: TGTGCCAGCAGCCTCCTGGATGAGCAGTTCTTC. Protein sequence: CASSLLDEQFF.

This clonotype was recorded at least ten times. The chain uses TRBV30 and TRBJ1-1, with unresolved D. Per the germline V gene, CDR1 is GTSNPN and CDR2 is SVGIG (reference sequence). This CDR3 has 13 amino acids. The CDR3 reads CAFNPPLDTEAFF. For the CDR3, the DNA is TGTGCATTCAACCCTCCCCTGGACACTGAAGCTTTCTTT.

This clonotype came up a few times. The rearrangement uses TRBV5-1 and TRBJ1-1, with a possible D match to TRBD1 (5 bases). CDR1 is SGHRS and CDR2 is YFSETQ in the germline V gene. Between the trimmed V and J ends, which lost 5 bases and 8 bases, there was a span of 16 bases. The CDR3 sequence is 13 residues long. The CDR3 region is CASRGDGGLEAFF. For the CDR3, the DNA is TGCGCCAGCAGAGGGGACGGAGGCCTGGAAGCTTTCTTT.

This clonotype was picked up many times. The chain is built from TRBV27 and TRBJ1-5; D not resolved. V lost 2 bases and J lost 7, with 9 bases in between. CDR3 length: 13 residues. Germline lookup yields CDR1 MNHEY and CDR2 SMNVEV (reference sequence). The CDR3 DNA is TGTGCCAGCAGTTTAGGAACGAGACAGCCCCAGCATTTT. Its translation is CASSLGTRQPQHF.

This chain links TRBV5-1 with TRBJ2-3; D is ambiguous. The CDR3 contains 14 residues. Germline CDR1 SGHRS, CDR2 YFSETQ. The germline V and J ends were trimmed by 1 base and 0 bases, with 6 bases remaining between them. CDR3 amino acids: CASSLRASTDTQYF. The CDR3, as DNA: TGCGCCAGCAGCTTGAGGGCTAGCACAGATACGCAGTATTTT.

This clonotype was detected ten times or more. This chain connects TRBV18 to TRBJ2-1; 12 nucleotides match TRBD2. V lost 1 base, J lost 7 bases, and 5 bases stayed unmatched. Germline-derived CDR1 and CDR2 are KGHSH and LQKENI. The CDR3 loop spans 16 amino acids. The DNA of the CDR3 is TGTGCCAGCTCACCACGGACTAGCGGGAAGCATAATGAGCAGTTCTTC. It specifies CASSPRTSGKHNEQFF.

This clonotype was picked up a small number of times. V and J are TRBV12-5 and TRBJ2-7, with D hard to call. This CDR3 has 14 amino acids. V gave up 5 bases and J gave up 3 bases, with 14 bases separating them. Looked up from germline, CDR1 is LGHNT and CDR2 is FRNRAP. CDR3 bases: TGTGCTAGTGGTCTTACCGGGCCTAACTACGAGCAGTACTTC. Translation: CASGLTGPNYEQYF.

This clonotype was observed at least ten times. The V gene is TRBV20-1, the J gene TRBJ2-7; 10 bases align to TRBD1. The junction had 4 bases not matched to a gene; V was cut back by 4 bases and J by 4 bases. The germline CDR1 and CDR2 sequences are DFQATT and SNEGSKA (reference sequence). The CDR3 is made up of 13 amino acids. This CDR3 is CSATRDRGYEQYF. The CDR3 DNA sequence: TGCAGTGCTACTCGGGACAGGGGATACGAGCAGTACTTC.

Many counts were recorded for this clonotype. The gene calls are TRBV5-1 and TRBJ2-3; TRBD2 aligns across 7 bases. The length of the CDR3 is 15 residues. CDR1 and CDR2 (germline): SGHRS, YFSETQ. J gave up 3 bases and V 4 bases, and 8 bases lay outside the gene matches. The CDR3 is CASSREASSTDTQYF. The CDR3 nucleotides read TGCGCCAGCAGCCGGGAGGCTAGCAGTACAGATACGCAGTATTTT.

This clonotype was detected many times. The genes are TRBV7-9 and TRBJ1-5; D call uncertain. The CDR3 runs 15 residues. Germline loops: CDR1 SEHNR, CDR2 FQNEAQ (reference sequence). V lost 4 bases and J 4 bases, leaving 14 bases between the germline ends. The CDR3: CASSSGNSFNQPQHF. CDR3 in DNA: TGTGCCAGCAGCTCCGGTAATAGCTTTAATCAGCCCCAGCATTTT.

The sample holds a few counts of this clonotype. The chain carries TRBV6-4 and TRBJ1-4; 7 nucleotides line up with TRBD1. Germline V gene data show CDR1 as MRHNA and CDR2 as SNTAGT. The CDR3 consists of 20 residues. Trimming took 7 bases from V and 3 from J; bases not matched to a gene: 23. The CDR3 region has the DNA TGTGCCAGCACTAAGGGACAGCCCCAGACCAAAGGGACGGCTAATGAAAAACTGTTTTTT. It codes for CASTKGQPQTKGTANEKLFF.

This clonotype was seen repeatedly, ten times or more. The chain carries TRBV11-3 and TRBJ2-6, with D unresolved. Germline assignment: CDR1 SGHNT and CDR2 YENEEA. V lost 5 bases, J lost 4 bases, and 6 bases lay in between. The CDR3 is 13 residues long. The CDR3 sequence is CASSHPGANVLTF. CDR3 DNA sequence: TGTGCCAGCAGCCATCCGGGGGCCAACGTCCTGACTTTC. Filled out from reference TRBV11-3 and TRBJ2-6, the complete variable domain reads EAGVVQSPRYKIIEKKQPVAFWCNPISGHNTLYWYLQNLGQGPELLIRYENEEAVDDSQLPKDRFSAERLKGVDSTLKIQPAELGDSAVYLCASSHPGANVLTFGAGSRLTVL.

The table lists this clonotype with many counts. The rearrangement uses TRBV29-1 and TRBJ2-3; the match to TRBD2 covers 11 bases. From germline, CDR1 is SQVTM and CDR2 ANQGSEA. The CDR3 sequence is 16 residues long. After removal of 4 bases from V and 0 bases from J, the junction contained 6 bases not matched to a gene. CDR3 DNA: TGCAGCGTTGGGGGACTAGCGGCAACTAGCACAGATACGCAGTATTTT. Translating gives CSVGGLAATSTDTQYF.

This clonotype was seen ten or more times. The chain employs TRBV19 and TRBJ1-5; D remains unclear. Germline V gene data show CDR1 as LNHDA and CDR2 as SQIVND (reference sequence). The germline V and J ends were trimmed by 0 bases and 5 bases, with 11 bases remaining between them. The length of the CDR3 is 15 residues. The CDR3 DNA follows: TGTGCCAGTAGTATAGATTTAACACGGTATCAGCCCCAGCATTTT. It specifies CASSIDLTRYQPQHF. Full variable domain (missing parts from reference TRBV19 and TRBJ1-5): DGGITQSPKYLFRKEGQNVTLSCEQNLNHDAMYWYRQDPGQGLRLIYYSQIVNDFQKGDIAEGYSVSREKKESFPLTVTSAQKNPTAFYLCASSIDLTRYQPQHFGDGTRLSIL.

This clonotype was found many times. The chain has TRBV29-1 and TRBJ1-1; D unclear. Trimming stripped 2 bases from V and 1 base from J, with 11 bases between. Looked up from germline, CDR1 is SQVTM and CDR2 is ANQGSEA. This CDR3 is 14 amino acids long. CDR3 coding DNA: TGCAGCGTTGAATATGACGCCGGGAACACTGAAGCTTTCTTT. Its translation: CSVEYDAGNTEAFF.

This clonotype came up many times. The J gene is TRBJ2-5, the V gene TRBV3-1; tentative D call: TRBD2 (5 bases). From germline, CDR1 is LGHDT and CDR2 YNNKEL (reference sequence). V lost 1 base and J 2 bases, leaving 11 bases between the germline ends. The CDR3 covers 15 residues. The CDR3 DNA reads TGTGCCAGCAGCCAAGGAGACCGAGGGCAAGAGACCCAGTACTTC. This encodes CASSQGDRGQETQYF.

This clonotype was seen a handful of times. This rearrangement joins TRBV6-5 to TRBJ1-2; D is uncertain. The CDR3 extends over 15 amino acids. V lost 0 bases and J lost 0, with 8 bases in between. Germline V gene lookup returns CDR1 MNHEY and CDR2 SVGAGI. The CDR3 DNA reads TGTGCCAGCAGTTACTCTGCGGTGGCTAACTATGGCTACACCTTC. Its translation: CASSYSAVANYGYTF.

This clonotype was seen ten or more times. The chain links TRBV11-2 to TRBJ2-1, with 11 nucleotides matching TRBD2. CDR3 length: 14 residues. Unmatched junction bases numbered 3, after V lost 4 bases and J lost 7 bases. Germline V gene lookup returns CDR1 SGHAT and CDR2 FQNNGV. The CDR3: CASSSRTSGNEQFF. In DNA, the CDR3 is TGTGCCAGCAGCTCTCGGACTAGCGGGAATGAGCAGTTCTTC. The full variable domain, completed using reference TRBV11-2 and TRBJ2-1, is EAGVAQSPRYKIIEKRQSVAFWCNPISGHATLYWYQQILGQGPKLLIQFQNNGVVDDSQLPKDRFSAERLKGVDSTLKIQPAKLEDSAVYLCASSSRTSGNEQFFGPGTRLTVL.

This clonotype came up many times. The chain recombines TRBV7-9 with TRBJ2-3, with 9 bases lining up with TRBD2. CDR3 length: 16 amino acids. Germline CDR1 SEHNR, CDR2 FQNEAQ (reference sequence). V lost 5 bases to trimming and J lost 3 bases; unmatched junction nucleotides: 9. The CDR3 region has the DNA TGTGCCAGCAGCCCATTTAGCGGGAGAAGAACAGATACGCAGTATTTT. It is translated as CASSPFSGRRTDTQYF.